Here is one TCR beta chain with its context. As yet, its antigen is unknown. This specimen comes from a study of blood T cells in healthy people across ages. General study points: Unsorted PBMC material precluded a definitive naive versus antigen-experienced comparison. More naive CD4+ cells and higher diversity marked long-lived donors relative to aged donors.

Sample-barcoded 5' priming and a J-beta primer mix drove a second PCR of about 7 to 12 cycles. TCRdb reprocessed the 5' RACE reads with MiXCR, giving one entry per CDR3 protein. The sample yields some 860,000 distinct CDR3 sequences, approximately 53% seen once. Germline V gene lookup returns CDR1 SGHTA and CDR2 FQGTGA. This CDR3 has 14 amino acids. The material sequenced was blood. This TCR was sampled from a man in his forties in good health. The genes are TRBV7-3 and TRBJ2-5, with D perhaps assigned TRBD1 or TRBD2 (5 bases each). The DNA matches TRBJ2-7 better at its end, which makes the J call doubtful. In DNA form, the CDR3 reads TGTGCCAGCAGCTTAACGTACGGGGCAGGCGAGCAGTACTTC. Amino acids: CASSLTYGAGEQYF.